A single sample gave rise to the 18 T cell receptor beta chains below, sequenced in a study of shared T cell receptors in the human thymus. Profiling relied on immunoSEQ multiplex PCR, and the TCRdb table lists in-frame clones only, not all of them. The table lists 600,000 or so clones, around 87% of them singletons. These data were also reused for a study on human thymus T cells.

Sequenced input: thymocytes. These TCRs come from a boy under two years old with a congenital heart defect.

The chain has TRBV12-5 and TRBJ2-7; the match to TRBD1 covers 8 bases. This CDR3 is 13 amino acids long. The junction had 2 bases not matched to a gene; V was cut back by 1 base and J by 6 bases. Germline assignment: CDR1 LGHNT and CDR2 FRNRAP. CDR3 loop: CASGLETGAEQYF. As DNA, the CDR3 is TGTGCTAGTGGTTTGGAGACAGGGGCCGAGCAGTACTTC.

V usage is TRBV27 and J usage is TRBJ1-1, with D perhaps matching TRBD1 (6 bases). The germline V and J ends were trimmed by 3 bases and 1 base, with 9 bases remaining between them. The CDR3 loop spans 14 amino acids. The germline CDR1 and CDR2 sequences are MNHEY and SMNVEV (reference sequence). CDR3 residues: CASSFGRGNTEAFF. CDR3 DNA: TGTGCCAGCAGTTTTGGCAGGGGGAACACTGAAGCTTTCTTT.

The chain employs TRBV9 and TRBJ2-7; no reliable D call. Germline V gene sequence: CDR1 SGDLS, CDR2 YYNGEE. Trimming removed 0 bases at V and 1 base at J, with 8 bases between. This CDR3 has 14 amino acids. Here the CDR3 reads CASSVASRSYEQYF. The CDR3 coding sequence is TGTGCCAGCAGCGTAGCCTCCAGATCCTACGAGCAGTACTTC. Supplemented by reference TRBV9 and TRBJ2-7, the full variable domain reads DSGVTQTPKHLITATGQRVTLRCSPRSGDLSVYWYQQSLDQGLQFLIQYYNGEERAKGNILERFSAQQFPDLHSELNLSSLELGDSALYFCASSVASRSYEQYFGPGTRLTVT.

The chain carries TRBV28 and TRBJ2-1; 12 bases fit TRBD2. This CDR3 is 16 amino acids long. Germline CDR1 reads MDHEN; CDR2 reads SYDVKM. With 2 bases clipped from V and 7 bases from J, the junction kept 6 bases outside the gene matches. The CDR3 spells CASSLPTSGSWNEQFF. The CDR3 nucleotides read TGTGCCAGCAGTTTACCGACTAGCGGGAGTTGGAATGAGCAGTTCTTC.

The chain carries TRBV11-1 and TRBJ1-4, with D possibly being TRBD1 (6 bases). CDR3 length equals 17 residues. Per germline, CDR1 SGHAT and CDR2 FQDESV (reference sequence). V gave up 4 bases and J gave up 1 base, with 16 bases separating them. The CDR3 DNA is TGTGCCAGCAGCTCGACCACAGGGAAAAGAACTAATGAAAAACTGTTTTTT. It is translated as CASSSTTGKRTNEKLFF.

This rearrangement joins TRBV28 to TRBJ2-2; TRBD2 agrees at 12 bases. The germline V gene has CDR1 MDHEN and CDR2 SYDVKM. V lost 3 bases to trimming and J lost 2 bases; unmatched junction nucleotides: 7. The CDR3 length is 18 residues. The CDR3 DNA reads as TGTGCCAGCAGTTTCGCGGCTAGCGGGGGGGTAAACACCGGGGAGCTGTTTTTT. Translated, it gives CASSFAASGGVNTGELFF. Full variable domain (outside the CDR3, taken from reference TRBV28 and TRBJ2-2): DVKVTQSSRYLVKRTGEKVFLECVQDMDHENMFWYRQDPGLGLRLIYFSYDVKMKEKGDIPEGYSVSREKKERFSLILESASTNQTSMYLCASSFAASGGVNTGELFFGEGSRLTVL.

The chain is built from TRBV29-1 and TRBJ1-1; 7 nucleotides align to TRBD1. CDR1 and CDR2 (germline): SQVTM, ANQGSEA. The CDR3 has 16 amino acids. J lost 0 bases, V lost 7 bases, and 14 bases had no gene match. The CDR3 reads CSAIPGGTGMNTEAFF. CDR3 nucleotide sequence: TGCAGCGCAATCCCAGGGGGAACGGGTATGAACACTGAAGCTTTCTTT.

The chain combines TRBV2 with TRBJ2-3; tentative D call: TRBD1 (5 bases). CDR3 length: 17 residues. Germline assignment: CDR1 SNHLY and CDR2 FYNNEI. Deletions cut 1 base from V and 3 bases from J, with 17 bases between. This CDR3 reads CASSEVREFFVTDTQYF. The CDR3 bases are TGTGCCAGCAGTGAAGTCAGGGAATTTTTCGTGACAGATACGCAGTATTTT.

This chain joins TRBV6-4 and TRBJ2-1; TRBD2 matches at 8 bases. The CDR3 sequence is 16 residues long. The V and J ends lost 5 bases and 0 bases, in that order; junction bases with no gene match: 6. CDR1 and CDR2 (germline): MRHNA, SNTAGT. CDR3 bases: TGTGCCAGCAGTTCCTTTAGCGGGGTCTCCTACAATGAGCAGTTCTTC. Its translation is CASSSFSGVSYNEQFF.

The chain uses TRBV11-1 and TRBJ2-3, with D perhaps matching TRBD2 (6 bases). The CDR3 length is 14 residues. The germline CDR1 and CDR2 sequences are SGHAT and FQDESV (reference sequence). Trimming pared 1 base from V and 8 bases from J, leaving 13 bases between. CDR3 nucleotides: TGTGCCAGCAGCTTAGGGCTGGAGGAGGGTACGCAGTATTTT. Translating it yields CASSLGLEEGTQYF.

The V call is TRBV4-1, the J call TRBJ2-7; possible D gene TRBD2, 5 bases. Deletions cut 0 bases from V and 0 bases from J, with 18 bases between. The CDR3 has 18 amino acids. The V gene's germline CDR1 is MGHRA and CDR2 YSYEKL. DNA for the CDR3: TGCGCCAGCAGCCAAGAAGAGGTCCCCTCCGGGAACTCCTACGAGCAGTACTTC. Its translation: CASSQEEVPSGNSYEQYF.

The V gene is TRBV5-6, the J gene TRBJ1-4; D gene uncertain. Trimming stripped 0 bases from V and 8 bases from J, with 11 bases between. The CDR3 spans 14 residues. Germline V gene lookup returns CDR1 SGHDT and CDR2 YYEEEE. The chain's CDR3 is CASSLGGSREKLFF. CDR3 nucleotide sequence: TGTGCCAGCAGCTTGGGAGGGTCAAGGGAAAAACTGTTTTTT.

The V and J genes are TRBV30 and TRBJ2-2, with a possible D match to TRBD1 (6 bases). Germline V lookup: CDR1 GTSNPN, CDR2 SVGIG (reference sequence). This CDR3 spans 16 amino acids. Trimming took off 0 bases at V and 7 bases at J, with 18 bases between the two ends. CDR3 residues: CAWSVLENRAIGELFF. CDR3 DNA sequence: TGTGCCTGGAGTGTACTGGAGAACAGGGCCATCGGGGAGCTGTTTTTT.

The rearrangement joins TRBV28 to TRBJ1-4; D is unclear. This CDR3 is built from 14 residues. Germline V gene lookup returns CDR1 MDHEN and CDR2 SYDVKM. The V and J ends lost 7 bases and 8 bases respectively, with 17 bases between them. The CDR3 nucleotides are TGTGCCAGCAAAGGCGGGCGGGAGGGAGAAAAACTGTTTTTT. This translates into CASKGGREGEKLFF.

The rearrangement links TRBV28 to TRBJ1-2, with D tentatively TRBD1 (5 bases). With 6 bases removed from V and 4 bases from J, the gap between germline ends came to 18 bases. Germline V lookup: CDR1 MDHEN, CDR2 SYDVKM. The CDR3 extends over 15 amino acids. CDR3 sequence (DNA): TGTGCCAGCAGAAATTCCGCGGGGGTCTCCTATGGCTACACCTTC. Amino acids: CASRNSAGVSYGYTF.

This chain joins TRBV28 and TRBJ1-5, with 8 nucleotides matching TRBD1. This CDR3 has 15 amino acids. V lost 5 bases to trimming and J lost 2 bases; unmatched junction nucleotides: 5. CDR1 and CDR2 (germline): MDHEN, SYDVKM. As DNA, the CDR3 is TGTGCCAGCAGTACTAGGACAGGGTGCAATCAGCCCCAGCATTTT. This encodes CASSTRTGCNQPQHF.

The J gene is TRBJ1-4, the V gene TRBV30; 9 bases agree with TRBD1. The CDR3 is 16 residues long. CDR1 is GTSNPN and CDR2 is SVGIG in the germline V gene (reference sequence). V gave up 3 bases and J gave up 6 bases; unmatched junction bases: 11. The CDR3 sequence: CAWRDRGMGFDEKLFF. CDR3 in DNA: TGTGCCTGGAGGGACAGGGGTATGGGGTTTGATGAAAAACTGTTTTTT.

The CDR3 here is CASSKAAVGGNTEAFF. The CDR3 DNA reads as TGTGCCAGCAGCAAAGCGGCGGTGGGGGGAAACACTGAAGCTTTCTTT. V usage is TRBV21-1 and J usage is TRBJ1-1. TRBV21-1 corresponds to a pseudogene. CDR3 size: 16 residues.